Below, 27 T cell receptor beta chains from the same sample are listed, as sequenced in a study of blood T cell repertoires in COVID-19. The repertoire was sequenced with immunoSEQ multiplex PCR; TCRdb's copy has only in-frame clones and lacks some. The repertoire holds roughly 150,000 clones, around nine tenths seen once, with about 5% in the top ten. The sequencing input was peripheral blood. The source is a human donor in a cohort sampled during active COVID-19.

The J gene is TRBJ2-3, the V gene TRBV4-2, with TRBD2 matching over 10 bases. The CDR3 is 17 residues long. The germline gives CDR1 LGHNA, CDR2 YNFKEQ. Trimming removed 0 bases from V and 2 bases from J; junction bases left unmatched: 5. The CDR3 loop reads CASSQDPLAGVTDTQYF. The CDR3 DNA is TGTGCCAGCAGCCAAGATCCCCTAGCGGGGGTCACAGATACGCAGTATTTT.

This chain connects TRBV5-1 to TRBJ1-2, with D perhaps matching TRBD1 (5 bases). The CDR3 consists of 13 residues. Germline lookup yields CDR1 SGHRS and CDR2 YFSETQ. V lost 4 bases, J lost 1 base, and 8 bases lay in between. Here the CDR3 reads CASSVGGNYGYTF. The DNA for the CDR3 is TGCGCCAGCAGCGTCGGGGGTAACTATGGCTACACCTTC. Together with reference TRBV5-1 and TRBJ1-2, the CDR3 gives the full variable domain: KAGVTQTPRYLIKTRGQQVTLSCSPISGHRSVSWYQQTPGQGLQFLFEYFSETQRNKGNFPGRFSGRQFSNSRSEMNVSTLELGDSALYLCASSVGGNYGYTFGSGTRLTVV.

This chain uses TRBV6-1 with TRBJ2-7; 7 nucleotides agree with TRBD1. CDR1 MNHNS and CDR2 SASEGT come from the germline V gene. This CDR3 has 14 residues. V lost 0 bases to trimming and J lost 4 bases; unmatched junction nucleotides: 3. The CDR3 reads CASSEAGGEYEQYF. The CDR3 nucleotides read TGTGCCAGCAGTGAAGCAGGGGGCGAATACGAGCAGTACTTC.

J is TRBJ1-1 and V is TRBV3-1 (or the pseudogene TRBV3-2); D is ambiguous. Germline CDR1 and CDR2: LGHDT and YNNKEL (reference sequence). The CDR3 runs to 13 residues. Trimming took 4 bases from V and 1 from J, leaving 7 bases between them. The CDR3 DNA follows: TGTGCCAGCAGCCGCCCAGAGAACACTGAAGCTTTCTTT. This translates into CASSRPENTEAFF.

The chain is built from TRBV4-1 and TRBJ1-6; TRBD1 matches at 7 bases. This CDR3 region has 17 residues. Per the germline V gene, CDR1 is MGHRA and CDR2 is YSYEKL. With V trimmed by 3 bases and J by 4 bases, 9 bases remained unmatched. The CDR3 is CASSQGYRQGYNSPLHF. CDR3 nucleotide sequence: TGCGCCAGCAGCCAGGGTTACAGACAGGGTTATAATTCACCCCTCCACTTT.

The chain combines TRBV7-2 with TRBJ1-5; 10 bases fit TRBD1. The CDR3 runs 15 residues. Germline V gives CDR1 SGHTA, CDR2 FQGNSA. V shed 2 bases, J shed 7 bases, and the junction held 5 bases outside the gene matches. As DNA, the CDR3 is TGTGCCAGCAGCTTAAGACAGGGGGCTCACCAGCCCCAGCATTTT. As protein: CASSLRQGAHQPQHF.

The gene calls are TRBV28 and TRBJ1-2; no clear D. This CDR3 has 11 amino acids. Germline V gene lookup returns CDR1 MDHEN and CDR2 SYDVKM. V lost 6 bases, J lost 8 bases, and 10 bases lay in between. For the CDR3, the DNA is TGTGCCAGCAGACTTTTCGAAGGCTACACCTTC. This sequence encodes CASRLFEGYTF.

CDR3 nucleotides: TGTGCCAGCAGCTTGGGCGGCGTTAGCTCCTACGAGCAGTACTTC. Translated, it gives CASSLGGVSSYEQYF. The chain recombines TRBV5-4 with TRBJ2-7; unclear D gene. V was shortened by 0 bases and J by 0 bases, with 10 bases between the two germline ends. This CDR3 region has 15 residues. Germline loops: CDR1 SGHNT, CDR2 YYREEE (reference sequence).

The chain has TRBV5-6 and TRBJ1-1; 7 bases are shared with TRBD1. V lost 2 bases, J lost 6 bases, and 4 bases stayed unmatched. The V gene's germline CDR1 is SGHDT and CDR2 YYEEEE. The CDR3 extends over 13 amino acids. Here the CDR3 reads CASSLQGPAEAFF. CDR3 coding DNA: TGTGCCAGCAGCTTACAGGGGCCCGCTGAAGCTTTCTTT.

This chain joins TRBV2 and TRBJ2-3; 8 bases are shared with TRBD1. Losses at the gene ends were 8 bases for V and 6 bases for J; bases not matched to a gene: 13. Germline V gene sequence: CDR1 SNHLY, CDR2 FYNNEI. The CDR3 has 15 residues. CDR3 DNA: TGTGCCAGCCATTTACAGGGGGGTCTTCAGGATACGCAGTATTTT. It is translated as CASHLQGGLQDTQYF.

The rearrangement links TRBV7-2 to TRBJ2-7; 7 nucleotides agree with TRBD1. The germline CDR1 and CDR2 sequences are SGHTA and FQGNSA. The CDR3 runs to 16 residues. With V trimmed by 0 bases and J by 0 bases, 5 bases remained unmatched. The CDR3: CASSLAPTGTSYEQYF. The CDR3 coding sequence is TGTGCCAGCAGCTTAGCCCCGACAGGGACCTCCTACGAGCAGTACTTC.

The V call is TRBV2, the J call TRBJ1-1, with 8 bases that match TRBD1. With V trimmed by 4 bases and J by 0 bases, 1 base remained unmatched. Per the germline V gene, CDR1 is SNHLY and CDR2 is FYNNEI. This CDR3 spans 14 amino acids. The CDR3 nucleotides are TGTGCCAGCAGTGTGGACAGGGTGAACACTGAAGCTTTCTTT. It translates to CASSVDRVNTEAFF.

The rearrangement joins TRBV7-2 to TRBJ2-5, with D perhaps TRBD2 (7 bases). V shed 4 bases and J shed 5 bases, with 20 bases lying between them. CDR1 SGHTA and CDR2 FQGNSA come from the germline V gene. The CDR3 loop spans 16 amino acids. The CDR3 coding sequence is TGTGCCAGCAGCTGGATAGGGGGGGCGCCGGGGGAGACCCAGTACTTC. It is translated as CASSWIGGAPGETQYF.

This clone has a single count. The chain links TRBV11-2 to TRBJ1-3; D remains unclear. This CDR3 is built from 13 residues. Germline-derived CDR1 and CDR2 are SGHAT and FQNNGV. Between the trimmed V and J ends, which lost 5 bases and 8 bases, there was a span of 13 bases. The CDR3 sequence is CASSPSGRDTIYF. CDR3 DNA sequence: TGTGCCAGCAGCCCAAGCGGTAGGGACACCATATATTTT.

The V call is TRBV5-1, the J call TRBJ2-7, with TRBD1 as a possible D gene (7 bases). Per germline, CDR1 SGHRS and CDR2 YFSETQ. CDR3 length: 15 residues. Between the trimmed V and J ends, which lost 0 bases and 5 bases, there was a span of 15 bases. The DNA for the CDR3 is TGCGCCAGCAGCTTGGGGGCAGGGGGGTACAACGAGCAGTACTTC. Protein: CASSLGAGGYNEQYF.

The chain couples TRBV19 to TRBJ2-7; 8 bases agree with TRBD2. Looked up from germline, CDR1 is LNHDA and CDR2 is SQIVND (reference sequence). The CDR3 covers 16 residues. J lost 6 bases, V lost 11 bases, and 21 bases had no gene match. Here the CDR3 DNA reads TGTGCCGGAGAACGTCGGGCCCTAGCGGGCCCCGTCGAGCAGTACTTC. This sequence encodes CAGERRALAGPVEQYF.

This clone appeared once. This chain uses TRBV2 with TRBJ2-7; 8 bases fit TRBD2. CDR1 is SNHLY and CDR2 is FYNNEI in the germline V gene. J gave up 12 bases and V 11 bases, and 9 bases lay outside the gene matches. This CDR3 comprises 10 residues. The CDR3 coding sequence is TGTGCCTCCGAGGGCCTAGCGGGGTACTTC. Amino acids: CASEGLAGYF.

This chain joins TRBV29-1 and TRBJ2-7; the D gene is possibly TRBD2 (6 bases). Trimming removed 4 bases at V and 7 bases at J, with 14 bases between. Germline CDR1 reads SQVTM; CDR2 reads ANQGSEA. The CDR3 is 12 residues long. CDR3 bases: TGCAGCGTTGCCGAGTCGGCGGGAGAGCAGTACTTC. Translating gives CSVAESAGEQYF.

The chain carries TRBV28 and TRBJ2-3, with 7 nucleotides matching TRBD1. Trimming removed 5 bases from V and 3 bases from J; junction bases left unmatched: 5. The CDR3 has 14 amino acids. Per germline, CDR1 MDHEN and CDR2 SYDVKM. The CDR3 loop is CASSVDRVTDTQYF. DNA for the CDR3: TGTGCCAGCAGTGTCGACAGGGTAACAGATACGCAGTATTTT. Full variable domain (missing parts from reference TRBV28 and TRBJ2-3): DVKVTQSSRYLVKRTGEKVFLECVQDMDHENMFWYRQDPGLGLRLIYFSYDVKMKEKGDIPEGYSVSREKKERFSLILESASTNQTSMYLCASSVDRVTDTQYFGPGTRLTVL.

This chain links TRBV24-1 with TRBJ2-5; unclear D gene. Trimming cost V 9 bases and J 0 bases, with 7 bases left between them. The CDR3 covers 12 residues. Germline loops: CDR1 KGHDR, CDR2 SFDVKD. This CDR3 reads CATGDNQETQYF. CDR3 nucleotides: TGTGCCACCGGCGACAACCAAGAGACCCAGTACTTC.

The rearrangement joins TRBV4-1 to TRBJ2-5; TRBD2 aligns across 8 bases. This CDR3 region has 19 residues. The V and J ends lost 0 bases and 3 bases, in that order; junction bases with no gene match: 15. The V gene's germline CDR1 is MGHRA and CDR2 YSYEKL. The CDR3, as DNA: TGCGCCAGCAGCCAAGATACGGGCTCGGCGGGGGGAATAAAAGAGACCCAGTACTTC. As protein: CASSQDTGSAGGIKETQYF.

This clone appeared once. The V call is TRBV27, the J call TRBJ1-2, with 8 bases matching TRBD1. The CDR3 runs to 21 residues. V dropped 5 bases and J dropped 2; count of bases not matched to a gene: 25. Germline V CDR1 and CDR2: MNHEY, SMNVEV (reference sequence). The CDR3 DNA reads as TGTGCCAGCAGTGTTTTTTTCCTCAGGTACGACAGGGGACCCACGAACTATGGCTACACCTTC. Translated: CASSVFFLRYDRGPTNYGYTF.

The gene calls are TRBV11-3 and TRBJ2-7; D remains ambiguous. V lost 0 bases and J 3 bases, leaving 15 bases between the germline ends. The CDR3 has 16 residues. Looked up from germline, CDR1 is SGHNT and CDR2 is YENEEA. The CDR3 DNA follows: TGTGCCAGCAGCTTAGATAGTCCGGGTGCTAGCTACGAGCAGTACTTC. Residues: CASSLDSPGASYEQYF. Supplemented by reference TRBV11-3 and TRBJ2-7, the full variable domain reads EAGVVQSPRYKIIEKKQPVAFWCNPISGHNTLYWYLQNLGQGPELLIRYENEEAVDDSQLPKDRFSAERLKGVDSTLKIQPAELGDSAVYLCASSLDSPGASYEQYFGPGTRLTVT.

The chain joins TRBV2 to TRBJ2-5; D is uncertain. Germline V CDR1 and CDR2: SNHLY, FYNNEI. The CDR3 extends over 13 amino acids. Trimming shortened V by 4 bases and J by 5 bases, and 11 bases separated the two germline ends. In nucleotides, the CDR3 is TGTGCCAGCAGTGTGGGTAGCATGGAGACCCAGTACTTC. Translated, it gives CASSVGSMETQYF.

The chain uses TRBV6-2 or TRBV6-3 and TRBJ2-7; 13 nucleotides line up with TRBD2. Germline V gene sequence: CDR1 MNHEY, CDR2 SVGEGT. Losses at the gene ends were 6 bases for V and 3 bases for J; bases not matched to a gene: 8. The CDR3 is 16 amino acids. The CDR3 nucleotides are TGTGCCAGCAGCCCACCCGGACTAGCGGGGGTCTACGAGCAGTACTTC. Translation: CASSPPGLAGVYEQYF.

V and J are TRBV6-1 and TRBJ1-4, with TRBD1 matching 7 bases. Germline V gene sequence: CDR1 MNHNS, CDR2 SASEGT. The trim removed 2 bases at V and 8 bases at J, leaving 11 bases unmatched. The CDR3 extends over 16 amino acids. The CDR3 sequence is CASSEIRGAGGEKLFF. The CDR3 DNA reads as TGTGCCAGCAGTGAAATCAGGGGGGCTGGGGGGGAAAAACTGTTTTTT.

V is TRBV11-2 and J is TRBJ2-7; D is perhaps TRBD2 (5 bases). The CDR3 totals 16 residues. Trimming cost V 5 bases and J 1 base, with 18 bases left between them. Germline-derived CDR1 and CDR2 are SGHAT and FQNNGV. The CDR3 spells CASSPAQTTGSYEQYF. The CDR3 DNA reads as TGTGCCAGCAGCCCAGCTCAAACGACGGGATCCTACGAGCAGTACTTC. Complete variable domain (other parts from reference TRBV11-2 and TRBJ2-7): EAGVAQSPRYKIIEKRQSVAFWCNPISGHATLYWYQQILGQGPKLLIQFQNNGVVDDSQLPKDRFSAERLKGVDSTLKIQPAKLEDSAVYLCASSPAQTTGSYEQYFGPGTRLTVT.